This TCR beta chain originates from a study of T cells expressing NK-cell markers. Whole-study context: The authors derived TCR beta repertoires from sorted CD3+CD56+NKG2C+, CD3+CD56+NKG2C- and CD3+CD56-NKG2C+ T cells. The eight sequenced donors comprised seven who were HCMV-seropositive and one who was seronegative.

Regarding the study as a whole: NKG2C+ dominant clonotype frequencies in about six donors were about 1.0-7.5% of CD8+ T cells. A few of the donors also had these clonotypes leading their CD3+CD56-NKG2C+ fraction.

About this clonotype: What it recognizes is unknown.

TCRdb reanalyzed the 5' RACE reads, giving one entry per CDR3 protein sequence and no DNA. This sample's table reports 150,000 or so distinct CDR3 sequences. The sequenced sample was blood T cells: a sorted CD56 or NKG2C T cell subset, CD4+ or CD8+ T cells, or bulk PBMC T cells (not recorded which). The clonotype comes from a woman between 18 and 70 years old in good health.

The CDR3 here is CASTEWGGSNYGYTF. The chain uses TRBV7-8 and TRBJ1-2; the D call of TRBD1 rests on TCRdb alone, since no DNA is present to check it. This CDR3 comprises 15 residues. Germline loops: CDR1 SGHVS, CDR2 FQNEAQ.